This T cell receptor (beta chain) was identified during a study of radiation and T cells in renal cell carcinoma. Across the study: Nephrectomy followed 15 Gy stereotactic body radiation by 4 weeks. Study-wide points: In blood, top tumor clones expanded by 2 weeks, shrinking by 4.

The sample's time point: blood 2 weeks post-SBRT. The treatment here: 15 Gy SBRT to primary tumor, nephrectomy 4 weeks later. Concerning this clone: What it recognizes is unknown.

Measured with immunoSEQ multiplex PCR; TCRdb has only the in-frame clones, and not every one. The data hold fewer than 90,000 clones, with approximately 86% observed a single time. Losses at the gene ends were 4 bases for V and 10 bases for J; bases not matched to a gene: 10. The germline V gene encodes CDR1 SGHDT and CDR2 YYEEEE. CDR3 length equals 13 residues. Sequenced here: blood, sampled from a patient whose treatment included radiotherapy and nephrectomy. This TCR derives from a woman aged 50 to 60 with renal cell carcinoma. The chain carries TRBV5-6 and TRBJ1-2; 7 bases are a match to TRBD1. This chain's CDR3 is CASSTKTGEVYTF. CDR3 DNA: TGTGCCAGCAGCACCAAAACAGGGGAGGTCTACACCTTC. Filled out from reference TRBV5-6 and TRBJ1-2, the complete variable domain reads DAGVTQSPTHLIKTRGQQVTLRCSPKSGHDTVSWYQQALGQGPQFIFQYYEEEERQRGNFPDRFSGHQFPNYSSELNVNALLLGDSALYLCASSTKTGEVYTFGSGTRLTVV.